Listed below are T cell receptor beta chains from one sample, sequenced in a study of CD8 T cells in Susac syndrome. MiXCR was run by TCRdb on the immunoSEQ multiplex PCR reads, yielding one entry per CDR3 protein. The repertoire holds more than 55,000 distinct CDR3 sequences, with 96% as singletons. Material for sequencing was CD4+ T cells from PBMCs. The receptors stem from a human donor with multiple sclerosis. Both conserved end residues are part of each CDR3. A D gene is named only where the DNA matches it firmly. For some rows the clone size is stated as once, few or many, or as a class when expanded; others skip it.

v_call	d_call	clone_size	j_call	cdr3_nt	cdr3_aa
TRBV20-1	-	-	TRBJ1-3	TGCAGTGCTCAAGACAGTAACTCTGAAAACACCATATATTTT	CSAQDSNSENTIYF
TRBV29-1	-	-	TRBJ1-3	TGCAGCGTTGGGCAGGGGTTAGGAAACACCATATATTTT	CSVGQGLGNTIYF
TRBV3-1	-	-	TRBJ1-5	TGTGCCAGCAGCCAAGAGGGGGGGCAGCCCCAGCATTTT	CASSQEGGQPQHF
TRBV29-1	-	-	TRBJ2-5	TGCAGCGCCCCCGGGGGCACAGGGTTCCCAGAGACCCAGTACTTC	CSAPGGTGFPETQYF
TRBV29-1	TRBD2	-	TRBJ2-3	TGCAGCGTTGAAGTAGCGGGGCGGGTAGATACGCAGTATTTT	CSVEVAGRVDTQYF
TRBV4-3	TRBD2	-	TRBJ2-3	TGCGCCAGCAGCCAAGATAGAGTAGCGGGGGGGCAGTATTTT	CASSQDRVAGGQYF
TRBV30	-	-	TRBJ2-5	TGTGCCTGGAGTCGAGGGAGGCGAGAGACCCAGTACTTC	CAWSRGRRETQYF
TRBV3-1	TRBD2	-	TRBJ2-1	TGTGCCAGCAGCCAGACACCCGGGGCTAGCGGGGGGGACCACAATGAGCAGTTCTTC	CASSQTPGASGGDHNEQFF
TRBV28	-	few	TRBJ2-7	TGTGCCAGCAGTTCCCCCTACGAGCAGTACTTC	CASSSPYEQYF
TRBV19	-	-	TRBJ2-5	TGTGCCAGTAGTATCGTAACAGGGCAAGAGACCCAGTACTTC	CASSIVTGQETQYF
TRBV29-1	-	once	TRBJ2-5	TGCAGCGTTGAGCGAGGTGTCAGGGAGGAGACCCAGTACTTC	CSVERGVREETQYF
TRBV20-1	TRBD1	-	TRBJ2-1	TGCAGTGCTATCCGGGACAGGAGATACAGTGAGCAGTTCTTC	CSAIRDRRYSEQFF
TRBV6-1	-	once	TRBJ2-7	TGTGCCAGCAGCTCGGGAATAGGCTGGGCCCTCTACGAGCAGTACTTC	CASSSGIGWALYEQYF
TRBV2	-	-	TRBJ2-3	TGTGCCAGCAGTGGAGGCCCCCCAGATACGCAGTATTTT	CASSGGPPDTQYF
TRBV7-2	TRBD1	-	TRBJ1-1	TGTGCCAGCACCCCGGACAGGTCGTACACTGAAGCTTTCTTT	CASTPDRSYTEAFF
TRBV24-1	-	-	TRBJ2-5	TGTGCCACCAGTGATACTCGAGGCCAGGAGGAGACCCAGTACTTC	CATSDTRGQEETQYF
TRBV6-6	-	-	TRBJ2-5	TGTGCCAGCAGACAAACAGAGACCCAGTACTTC	CASRQTETQYF
TRBV9	TRBD1	-	TRBJ2-7	TGTGCCAGCAGCGTAGCGGGACAGGGGTTCGACGGGACCTACGAGCAGTACTTC	CASSVAGQGFDGTYEQYF
TRBV25-1	-	-	TRBJ1-2	TGTGCCAGCAGTGACAACCCGGGACAATCTACCTATGGCTACACCTTC	CASSDNPGQSTYGYTF
TRBV20-1	TRBD1	-	TRBJ2-1	TGCAGTGCTAGGGAGGAGACAGGGGTTGGCAATGAGCAGTTCTTC	CSAREETGVGNEQFF
TRBV5-1	-	-	TRBJ2-5	TGCGCCAGCAGCTTCGAGGGCAGAGAGACCCAGTACTTC	CASSFEGRETQYF
TRBV12-3/TRBV12-4	-	-	TRBJ2-7	TGTGCCAGCAGTTTAGGACTGACAGCTTGGGGTGAGCAGTACTTC	CASSLGLTAWGEQYF
TRBV30	-	once	TRBJ1-1	TGTGCCTGGAGTGTACGGGCTGAAGCTTTCTTT	CAWSVRAEAFF
TRBV12-3/TRBV12-4	TRBD1	-	TRBJ2-7	TGTGCCAGCAGTTCGTTCCGGGACAGGGGTTCCCACGAGCAGTACTTC	CASSSFRDRGSHEQYF